The TCR beta chain described here comes from a study of cytomegalovirus exposure and HLA in healthy donors. Use of 60 Vbeta and 13 Jbeta primers characterized the PCR. Only in-frame clones appear in the TCRdb table, and some are missing; sequencing was by immunoSEQ multiplex PCR. The table includes roughly 140,000 clones, 72% detected once. V gave up 2 bases and J gave up 5 bases; unmatched junction bases: 3. CDR1 and CDR2 (germline): SGHNT, YYREEE (reference sequence). The CDR3 spans 13 residues. J is TRBJ1-1 and V is TRBV5-4; 7 bases fit TRBD1. The TCR originated in a man in his forties in good health and CMV-seronegative. The sequenced sample consisted of PBMCs. The CDR3 DNA reads TGTGCCAGCAGCTTCCAACAGGGGACTGAAGCTTTCTTT. Its protein product is CASSFQQGTEAFF.